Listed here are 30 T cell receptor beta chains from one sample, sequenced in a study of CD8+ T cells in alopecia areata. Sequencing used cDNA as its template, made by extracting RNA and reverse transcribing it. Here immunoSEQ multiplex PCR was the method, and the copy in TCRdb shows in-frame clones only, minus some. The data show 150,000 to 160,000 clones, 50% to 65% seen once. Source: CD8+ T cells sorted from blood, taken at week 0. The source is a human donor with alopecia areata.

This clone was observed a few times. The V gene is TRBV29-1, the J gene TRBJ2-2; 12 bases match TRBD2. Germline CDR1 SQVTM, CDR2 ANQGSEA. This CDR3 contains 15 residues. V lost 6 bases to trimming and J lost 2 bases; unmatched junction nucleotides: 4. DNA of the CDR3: TGCAGCGTAAGGACTAGCGGGGATAACACCGGGGAGCTGTTTTTT. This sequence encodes CSVRTSGDNTGELFF.

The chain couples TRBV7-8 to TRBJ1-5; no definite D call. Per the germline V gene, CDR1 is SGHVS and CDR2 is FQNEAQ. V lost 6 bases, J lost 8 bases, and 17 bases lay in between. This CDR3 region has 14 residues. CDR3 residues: CASSYAGNLEPQHF. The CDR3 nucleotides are TGTGCCAGCAGTTACGCGGGGAACCTTGAGCCCCAGCATTTT.

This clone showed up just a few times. In DNA form, the CDR3 reads TGTGCCAGCAGCTTACAAACGGGGGGCCTCGAGACCCAGTACTTC. Its translation is CASSLQTGGLETQYF. The chain combines TRBV7-9 with TRBJ2-5; D possibly corresponds to TRBD2 (7 bases). CDR3 length: 15 amino acids. V dropped 2 bases and J dropped 5 bases, with 15 bases sitting between them. The germline gives CDR1 SEHNR, CDR2 FQNEAQ (reference sequence).

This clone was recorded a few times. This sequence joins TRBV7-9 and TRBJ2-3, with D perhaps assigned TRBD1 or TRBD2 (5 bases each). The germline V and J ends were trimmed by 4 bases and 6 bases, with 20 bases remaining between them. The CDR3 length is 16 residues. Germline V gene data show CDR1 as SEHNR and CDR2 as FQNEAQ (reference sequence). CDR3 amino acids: CASSYKTGPPRDTQYF. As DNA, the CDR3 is TGTGCCAGCAGCTATAAAACGGGGCCCCCGAGGGATACGCAGTATTTT.

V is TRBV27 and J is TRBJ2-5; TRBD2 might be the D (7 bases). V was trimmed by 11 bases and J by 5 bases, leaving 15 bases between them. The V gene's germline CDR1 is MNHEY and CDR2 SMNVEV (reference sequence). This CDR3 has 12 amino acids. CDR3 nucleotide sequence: TGTGCCTGGGGGGGCCTAGTGGAGACCCAGTACTTC. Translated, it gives CAWGGLVETQYF.

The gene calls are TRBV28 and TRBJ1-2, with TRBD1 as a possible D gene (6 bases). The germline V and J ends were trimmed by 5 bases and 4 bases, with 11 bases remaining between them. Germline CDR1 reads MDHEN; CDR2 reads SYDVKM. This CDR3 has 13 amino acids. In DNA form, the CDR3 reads TGTGCCAGCAGTCTGGGGGGGCCCTATGGCTACACCTTC. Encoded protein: CASSLGGPYGYTF.

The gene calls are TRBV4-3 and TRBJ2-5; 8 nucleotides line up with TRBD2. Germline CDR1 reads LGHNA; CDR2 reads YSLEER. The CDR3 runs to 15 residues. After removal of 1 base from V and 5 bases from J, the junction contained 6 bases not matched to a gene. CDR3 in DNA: TGCGCCAGCAGCCAAGTTGGTAGCGGGGTTGAGACCCAGTACTTC. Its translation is CASSQVGSGVETQYF.

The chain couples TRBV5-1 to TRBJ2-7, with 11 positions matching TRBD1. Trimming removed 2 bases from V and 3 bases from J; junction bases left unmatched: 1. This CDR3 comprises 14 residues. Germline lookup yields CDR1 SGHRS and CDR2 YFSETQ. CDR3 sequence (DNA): TGCGCCAGCAGCTTTGGGACAGGGGGCTACGAGCAGTACTTC. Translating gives CASSFGTGGYEQYF.

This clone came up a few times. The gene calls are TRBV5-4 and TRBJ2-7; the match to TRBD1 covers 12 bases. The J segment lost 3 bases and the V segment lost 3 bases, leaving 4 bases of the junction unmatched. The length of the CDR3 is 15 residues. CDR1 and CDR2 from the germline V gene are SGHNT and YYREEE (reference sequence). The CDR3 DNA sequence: TGTGCCAGCAGCTCCGGGACAGGGGGCGACTACGAGCAGTACTTC. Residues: CASSSGTGGDYEQYF.

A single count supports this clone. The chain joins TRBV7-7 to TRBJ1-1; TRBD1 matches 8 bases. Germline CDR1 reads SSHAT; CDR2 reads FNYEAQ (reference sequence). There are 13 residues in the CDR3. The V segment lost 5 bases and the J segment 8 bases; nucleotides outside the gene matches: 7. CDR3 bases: TGTGCCAGCAGCCCCGGACAGGGTATGGAAGCTTTCTTT. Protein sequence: CASSPGQGMEAFF.

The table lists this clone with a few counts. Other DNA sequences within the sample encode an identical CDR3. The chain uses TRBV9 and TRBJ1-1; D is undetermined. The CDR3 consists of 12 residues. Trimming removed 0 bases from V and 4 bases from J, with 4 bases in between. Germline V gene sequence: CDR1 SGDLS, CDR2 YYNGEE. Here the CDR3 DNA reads TGTGCCAGCAGCGTAGGGGGCACTGAAGCTTTCTTT. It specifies CASSVGGTEAFF.

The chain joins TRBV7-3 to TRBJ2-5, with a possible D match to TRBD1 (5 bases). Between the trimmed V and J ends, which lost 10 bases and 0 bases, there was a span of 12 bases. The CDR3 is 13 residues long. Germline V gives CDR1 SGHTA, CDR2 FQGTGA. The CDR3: CATASDNQETQYF. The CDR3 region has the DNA TGTGCCACCGCCTCGGACAACCAAGAGACCCAGTACTTC.

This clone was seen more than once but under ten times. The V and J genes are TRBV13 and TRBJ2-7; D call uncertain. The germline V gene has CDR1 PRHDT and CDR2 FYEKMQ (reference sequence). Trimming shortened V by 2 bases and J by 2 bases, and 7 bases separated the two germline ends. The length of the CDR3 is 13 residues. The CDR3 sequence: CASSLTRAYEQYF. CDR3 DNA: TGTGCCAGCAGCTTAACGCGAGCCTACGAGCAGTACTTC.

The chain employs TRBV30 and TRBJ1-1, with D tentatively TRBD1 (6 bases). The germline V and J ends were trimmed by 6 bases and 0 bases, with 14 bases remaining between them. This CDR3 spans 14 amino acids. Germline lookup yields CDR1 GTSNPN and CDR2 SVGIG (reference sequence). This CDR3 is CACQTGEMNTEAFF. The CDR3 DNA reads TGTGCCTGCCAGACAGGTGAAATGAACACTGAAGCTTTCTTT.

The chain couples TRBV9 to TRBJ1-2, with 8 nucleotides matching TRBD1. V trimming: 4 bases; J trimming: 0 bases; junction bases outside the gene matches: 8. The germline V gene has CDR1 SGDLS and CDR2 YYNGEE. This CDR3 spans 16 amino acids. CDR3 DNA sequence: TGTGCCAGCAGCCCTCCGGGACAGGTTGCTAACTATGGCTACACCTTC. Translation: CASSPPGQVANYGYTF.

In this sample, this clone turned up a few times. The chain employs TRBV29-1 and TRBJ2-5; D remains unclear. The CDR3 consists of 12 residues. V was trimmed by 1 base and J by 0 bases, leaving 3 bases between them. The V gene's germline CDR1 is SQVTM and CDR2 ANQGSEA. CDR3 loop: CSVEGYQETQYF. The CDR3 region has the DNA TGCAGCGTTGAAGGGTACCAAGAGACCCAGTACTTC.

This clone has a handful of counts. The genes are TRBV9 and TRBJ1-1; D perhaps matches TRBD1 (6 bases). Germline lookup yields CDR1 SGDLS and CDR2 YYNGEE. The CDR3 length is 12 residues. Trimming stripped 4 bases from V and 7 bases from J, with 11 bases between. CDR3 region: CASSPSDSEAFF. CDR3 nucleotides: TGTGCCAGCAGCCCCTCGGACAGTGAAGCTTTCTTT.

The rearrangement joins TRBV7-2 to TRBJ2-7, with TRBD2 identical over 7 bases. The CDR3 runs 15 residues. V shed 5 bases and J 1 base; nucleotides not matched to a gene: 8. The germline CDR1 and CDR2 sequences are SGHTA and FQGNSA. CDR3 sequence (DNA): TGTGCCAGCAGCCCGGTCCGGGACTATTCCTACGAGCAGTACTTC. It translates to CASSPVRDYSYEQYF.

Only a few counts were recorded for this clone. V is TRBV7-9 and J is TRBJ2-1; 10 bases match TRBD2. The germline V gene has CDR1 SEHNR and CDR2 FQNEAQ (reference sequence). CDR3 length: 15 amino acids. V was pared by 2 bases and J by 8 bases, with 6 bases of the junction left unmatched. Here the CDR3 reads CASSLLAGATDEQFF. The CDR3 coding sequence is TGTGCCAGCAGCTTACTAGCGGGGGCGACTGATGAGCAGTTCTTC. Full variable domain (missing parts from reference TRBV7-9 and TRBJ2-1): DTGVSQNPRHKITKRGQNVTFRCDPISEHNRLYWYRQTLGQGPEFLTYFQNEAQLEKSRLLSDRFSAERPKGSFSTLEIQRTEQGDSAMYLCASSLLAGATDEQFFGPGTRLTVL.

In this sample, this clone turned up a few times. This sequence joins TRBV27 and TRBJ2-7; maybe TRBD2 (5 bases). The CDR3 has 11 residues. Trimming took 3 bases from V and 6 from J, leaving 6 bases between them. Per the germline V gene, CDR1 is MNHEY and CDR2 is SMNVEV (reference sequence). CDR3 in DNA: TGTGCCAGCAGTTTGGGGAGCGAGCAGTACTTC. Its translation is CASSLGSEQYF.

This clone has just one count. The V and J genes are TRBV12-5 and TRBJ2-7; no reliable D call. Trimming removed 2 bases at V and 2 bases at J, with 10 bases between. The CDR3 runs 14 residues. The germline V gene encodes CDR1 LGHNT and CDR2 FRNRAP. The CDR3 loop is CASGLYQAAYEQYF. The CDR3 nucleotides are TGTGCTAGTGGTTTGTACCAGGCGGCCTACGAGCAGTACTTC. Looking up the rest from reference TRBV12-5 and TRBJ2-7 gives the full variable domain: DARVTQTPRHKVTEMGQEVTMRCQPILGHNTVFWYRQTMMQGLELLAYFRNRAPLDDSGMPKDRFSAEMPDATLATLKIQPSEPRDSAVYFCASGLYQAAYEQYFGPGTRLTVT.

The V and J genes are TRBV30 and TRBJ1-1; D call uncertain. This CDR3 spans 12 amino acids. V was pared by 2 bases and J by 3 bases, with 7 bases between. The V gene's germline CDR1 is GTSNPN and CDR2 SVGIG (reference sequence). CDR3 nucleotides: TGTGCCTGGAGTCTTCTTGACACTGAAGCTTTCTTT. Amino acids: CAWSLLDTEAFF.

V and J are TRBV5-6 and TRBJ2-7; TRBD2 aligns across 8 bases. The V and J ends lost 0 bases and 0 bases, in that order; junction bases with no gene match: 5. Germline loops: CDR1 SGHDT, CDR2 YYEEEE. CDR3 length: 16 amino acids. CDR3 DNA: TGTGCCAGCAGCTTGGCCGCTAGCGGGCTCTCCTACGAGCAGTACTTC. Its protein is CASSLAASGLSYEQYF.

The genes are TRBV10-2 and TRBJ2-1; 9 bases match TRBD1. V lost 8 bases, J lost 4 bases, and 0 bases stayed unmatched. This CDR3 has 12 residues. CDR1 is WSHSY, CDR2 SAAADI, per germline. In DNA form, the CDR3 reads TGCGCCAGCGGGACAGGGTACAATGAGCAGTTCTTC. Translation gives CASGTGYNEQFF.

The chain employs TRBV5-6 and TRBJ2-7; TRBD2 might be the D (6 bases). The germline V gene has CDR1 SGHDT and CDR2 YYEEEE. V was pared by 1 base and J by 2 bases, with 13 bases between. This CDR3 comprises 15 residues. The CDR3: CASSLLAASPYEQYF. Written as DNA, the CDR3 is TGTGCCAGCAGCTTGTTAGCGGCATCACCCTACGAGCAGTACTTC.

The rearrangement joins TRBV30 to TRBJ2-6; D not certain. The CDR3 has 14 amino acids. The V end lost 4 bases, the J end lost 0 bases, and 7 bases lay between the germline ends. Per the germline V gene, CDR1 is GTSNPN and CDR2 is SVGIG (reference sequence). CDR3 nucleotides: TGTGCCTGGACAGTGCCCTCTGGGGCCAACGTCCTGACTTTC. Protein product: CAWTVPSGANVLTF.

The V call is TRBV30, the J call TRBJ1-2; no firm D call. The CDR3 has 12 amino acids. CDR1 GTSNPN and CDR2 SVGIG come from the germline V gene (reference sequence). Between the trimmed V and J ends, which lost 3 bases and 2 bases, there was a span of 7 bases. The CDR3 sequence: CAWSGMNYGYTF. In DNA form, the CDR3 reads TGTGCCTGGAGCGGGATGAACTATGGCTACACCTTC.

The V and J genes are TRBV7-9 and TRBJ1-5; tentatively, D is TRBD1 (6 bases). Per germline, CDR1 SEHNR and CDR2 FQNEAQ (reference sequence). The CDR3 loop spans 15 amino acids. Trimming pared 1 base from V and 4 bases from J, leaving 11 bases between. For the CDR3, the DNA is TGTGCCAGCAGCTTAGAGGGGCAGGGGAATCAGCCCCAGCATTTT. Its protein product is CASSLEGQGNQPQHF.

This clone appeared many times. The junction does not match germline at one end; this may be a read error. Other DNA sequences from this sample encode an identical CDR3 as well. The CDR3 protein is CASSQDGSSGANVLTF. In nucleotides, the CDR3 is TGCGCCAGCAGCCAAGATGGGAGCTCTGGGGCCAACGTCCTGACTTTC. The V gene is TRBV7-9, the J gene TRBJ2-6, with a tentative D call TRBD2 (5 bases). The length of the CDR3 is 16 residues. CDR1 SEHNR and CDR2 FQNEAQ come from the germline V gene (reference sequence). The full variable domain, in which reference TRBV7-9 and TRBJ2-6 provide the parts outside the CDR3, is DTGVSQNPRHKITKRGQNVTFRCDPISEHNRLYWYRQTLGQGPEFLTYFQNEAQLEKSRLLSDRFSAERPKGSFSTLEIQRTEQGDSAMYLCASSQDGSSGANVLTFGAGSRLTVL.

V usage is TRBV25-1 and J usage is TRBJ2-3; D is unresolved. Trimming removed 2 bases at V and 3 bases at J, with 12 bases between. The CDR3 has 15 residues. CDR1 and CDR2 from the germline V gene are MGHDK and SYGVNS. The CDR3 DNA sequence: TGTGCCAGCAGTGAACGGTCCCGAAGTACAGATACGCAGTATTTT. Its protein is CASSERSRSTDTQYF.